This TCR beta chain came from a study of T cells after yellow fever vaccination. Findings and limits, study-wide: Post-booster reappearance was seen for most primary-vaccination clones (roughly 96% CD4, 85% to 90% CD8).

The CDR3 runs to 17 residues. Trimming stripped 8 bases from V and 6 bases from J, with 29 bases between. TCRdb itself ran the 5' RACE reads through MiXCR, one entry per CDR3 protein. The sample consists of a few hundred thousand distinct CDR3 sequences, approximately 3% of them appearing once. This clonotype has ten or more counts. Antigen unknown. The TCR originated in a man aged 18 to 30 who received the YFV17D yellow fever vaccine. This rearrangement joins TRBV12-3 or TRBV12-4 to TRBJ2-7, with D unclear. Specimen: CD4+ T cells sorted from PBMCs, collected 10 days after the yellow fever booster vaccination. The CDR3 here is CASPRAERSVSTCEQYF. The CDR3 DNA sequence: TGTGCCAGCCCCCGGGCAGAAAGGAGTGTGAGTACCTGCGAGCAGTACTTC.